The 26 T cell receptor beta chains listed next were all sequenced from one sample in a study of beta chain features in type 1 diabetes. The authors reverse transcribed all of the isolated RNA, so sequencing captured expressed TCRB transcripts. Profiled with immunoSEQ multiplex PCR; TCRdb holds only in-frame clones, not every one. Of about 620,000 clones in the sample, around a sixth are singletons; the top ten hold about 0.087%. The sequenced material came from naive CD4+ T cells from blood. The receptors originated from a man aged 18 to 35 in good health.

A few counts support this clone. This chain connects TRBV29-1 to TRBJ1-2; no firm D call. CDR3 length: 12 amino acids. Germline lookup yields CDR1 SQVTM and CDR2 ANQGSEA. Trimming took 7 bases from V and 0 from J, leaving 9 bases between them. The CDR3, as DNA: TGCAGCGCCCCGGGCCCTAACTATGGCTACACCTTC. Its protein is CSAPGPNYGYTF.

This chain connects TRBV29-1 to TRBJ2-3, with no clear D. Trimming removed 5 bases from V and 1 base from J, with 16 bases in between. The CDR3 loop spans 15 amino acids. Germline CDR1 is SQVTM and CDR2 is ANQGSEA. The CDR3 here is CSVFRSAVGTDTQYF. The CDR3 DNA reads as TGCAGCGTTTTTAGGAGTGCAGTGGGCACAGATACGCAGTATTTT.

The CDR3 protein is CASSQDRSYTGELFF. DNA of the CDR3: TGCGCCAGCAGCCAAGATAGGTCCTACACCGGGGAGCTGTTTTTT. V gene TRBV4-3 combines with J gene TRBJ2-2; D unresolved. Germline assignment: CDR1 LGHNA and CDR2 YSLEER. This CDR3 has 15 amino acids. Trimming cost V 0 bases and J 3 bases, with 8 bases left between them.

This clone occurred a few times. The chain links TRBV6-6 to TRBJ1-4; 8 bases are a match to TRBD1. Germline V gene lookup returns CDR1 MNHNY and CDR2 SVGAGI (reference sequence). V lost 5 bases to trimming and J lost 7 bases; unmatched junction nucleotides: 6. CDR3 length: 14 residues. The CDR3 sequence is CASSRTGPGEKLFF. As DNA, the CDR3 is TGTGCCAGCAGTCGGACAGGGCCGGGTGAAAAACTGTTTTTT.

This clone was seen a few times. The chain combines TRBV28 with TRBJ2-7, with 11 bases matching TRBD2. CDR1 and CDR2 (germline): MDHEN, SYDVKM. CDR3 length: 16 amino acids. The trim removed 4 bases at V and 1 base at J, leaving 6 bases unmatched. CDR3: CASSSSSGGLSYEQYF. In nucleotides, the CDR3 is TGTGCCAGCAGTTCCTCTAGCGGGGGGCTTTCCTACGAGCAGTACTTC.

The chain is built from TRBV28 and TRBJ2-5; either TRBD1 or TRBD2 may fit D (6 bases each). The CDR3 has 14 amino acids. Germline CDR1 and CDR2: MDHEN and SYDVKM. Trimming pared 4 bases from V and 4 bases from J, leaving 13 bases between. In nucleotides, the CDR3 is TGTGCCAGCAGTTCCCCGGGGGCCGGAGAGACCCAGTACTTC. Translating it yields CASSSPGAGETQYF.

In the case of this clone: This same CDR3 is encoded by further DNA sequences in the sample. This rearrangement joins TRBV9 to TRBJ2-6, with D possibly called TRBD1 or TRBD2 (5 bases each). Trimming cost V 4 bases and J 0 bases, with 17 bases left between them. The germline gives CDR1 SGDLS, CDR2 YYNGEE. This CDR3 has 18 residues. CDR3 sequence reads: CASSPRRGDPSGANVLTF. The CDR3 DNA follows: TGTGCCAGCAGCCCCCGTCGAGGGGACCCCTCTGGGGCCAACGTCCTGACTTTC. The complete variable domain, with remaining parts taken from reference TRBV9 and TRBJ2-6, reads DSGVTQTPKHLITATGQRVTLRCSPRSGDLSVYWYQQSLDQGLQFLIQYYNGEERAKGNILERFSAQQFPDLHSELNLSSLELGDSALYFCASSPRRGDPSGANVLTFGAGSRLTVL.

This clone was seen more than once but under ten times. The V gene is TRBV28, the J gene TRBJ2-7; D gene unclear. This CDR3 is 11 amino acids long. V lost 5 bases and J lost 5, with 7 bases in between. Germline CDR1 MDHEN, CDR2 SYDVKM. In nucleotides, the CDR3 is TGTGCCAGCAGTCTTATAAACGAGCAGTACTTC. This sequence encodes CASSLINEQYF. Full variable domain (rest looked up from reference TRBV28 and TRBJ2-7): DVKVTQSSRYLVKRTGEKVFLECVQDMDHENMFWYRQDPGLGLRLIYFSYDVKMKEKGDIPEGYSVSREKKERFSLILESASTNQTSMYLCASSLINEQYFGPGTRLTVT.

The chain employs TRBV30 and TRBJ2-7; D may be TRBD2 (6 bases). Germline V gene data show CDR1 as GTSNPN and CDR2 as SVGIG (reference sequence). V lost 4 bases, J lost 0 bases, and 16 bases lay in between. The CDR3 totals 15 residues. CDR3: CAWISRLDPSYEQYF. CDR3 sequence (DNA): TGTGCCTGGATATCGAGACTAGATCCCTCCTACGAGCAGTACTTC.

This clone was observed a handful of times. The chain has TRBV29-1 and TRBJ2-1, with 8 bases aligning to TRBD2. CDR3 length: 15 residues. The V gene's germline CDR1 is SQVTM and CDR2 ANQGSEA. With V trimmed by 4 bases and J by 7 bases, 12 bases remained unmatched. The CDR3 spells CSVVQREKLGNEQFF. For the CDR3, the DNA is TGCAGCGTTGTCCAGCGGGAGAAATTGGGGAATGAGCAGTTCTTC.

This clone was detected only a few times. The chain carries TRBV7-3 and TRBJ2-5; D may be TRBD2 (6 bases). V shed 5 bases and J shed 9 bases, with 16 bases lying between them. The CDR3 totals 13 residues. Germline V lookup: CDR1 SGHTA, CDR2 FQGTGA. This CDR3 is CASSHPVGGAQYF. The CDR3, as DNA: TGTGCCAGCAGCCACCCTGTAGGAGGGGCCCAGTACTTC.

The chain employs TRBV7-2 and TRBJ2-7; 11 bases map to TRBD2. Trimming took 5 bases from V and 4 from J; bases not matched to a gene: 4. The germline CDR1 and CDR2 sequences are SGHTA and FQGNSA. The CDR3 runs to 14 residues. The DNA of the CDR3 is TGTGCCAGCAGCCGCCCTAGCGGGAGGTACGAGCAGTACTTC. Protein sequence: CASSRPSGRYEQYF.

The CDR3 protein is CASSYTGDRIYGYTF. The CDR3 nucleotides read TGTGCCAGCAGTTACACCGGGGACAGAATTTATGGCTACACCTTC. The V call is TRBV6-5, the J call TRBJ1-2, with TRBD1 matching 7 bases. Trimming took 2 bases from V and 5 from J; bases not matched to a gene: 8. CDR3 length: 15 amino acids. Germline CDR1 and CDR2: MNHEY and SVGAGI.

The gene calls are TRBV7-9 and TRBJ1-1, with 8 bases that match TRBD1. The length of the CDR3 is 16 residues. Germline values: CDR1 SEHNR, CDR2 FQNEAQ (reference sequence). Trimming at V came to 5 bases and at J to 0 bases, leaving 8 bases not matched to a gene. CDR3 coding DNA: TGTGCCAGCAGCCTAGGACAGGGTCTCATGAACACTGAAGCTTTCTTT. It is translated as CASSLGQGLMNTEAFF.

This chain links TRBV28 with TRBJ1-2; D is perhaps TRBD1 (5 bases). V was pared by 2 bases and J by 6 bases, with 10 bases between. Germline CDR1 MDHEN, CDR2 SYDVKM. The CDR3 extends over 13 amino acids. The DNA of the CDR3 is TGTGCCAGCAGTTTAAGTCGGGGCAATGGCTACACCTTC. Translated: CASSLSRGNGYTF.

This clone showed up just a few times. V usage is TRBV7-3 and J usage is TRBJ2-1; no clear D gene. The CDR3 runs 14 residues. In germline, CDR1 is SGHTA, CDR2 FQGTGA. V lost 3 bases to trimming and J lost 8 bases, with 14 bases between them. CDR3 amino acids: CASSLLESGDEQFF. As DNA, the CDR3 is TGTGCCAGCAGCTTGCTCGAGAGTGGGGATGAGCAGTTCTTC. Using reference TRBV7-3 and TRBJ2-1 for the parts outside the CDR3, the full variable domain is GAGVSQTPSNKVTEKGKYVELRCDPISGHTALYWYRQSLGQGPEFLIYFQGTGAADDSGLPNDRFFAVRPEGSVSTLKIQRTERGDSAVYLCASSLLESGDEQFFGPGTRLTVL.

This chain links TRBV27 with TRBJ2-7; 9 bases align to TRBD1. Germline V gene sequence: CDR1 MNHEY, CDR2 SMNVEV (reference sequence). Trimming removed 6 bases from V and 0 bases from J; junction bases left unmatched: 9. The CDR3 totals 16 residues. The CDR3 spells CASRTTGQGSSYEQYF. DNA for the CDR3: TGTGCCAGCAGGACAACGGGACAGGGCTCCTCCTACGAGCAGTACTTC.

This clone was seen more than once but under ten times. The gene calls are TRBV2 and TRBJ1-2; TRBD1 aligns across 10 bases. The trim removed 7 bases at V and 3 bases at J, leaving 5 bases unmatched. The CDR3 has 14 amino acids. Germline V gene data show CDR1 as SNHLY and CDR2 as FYNNEI. This chain's CDR3 is CASTRDRGHYGYTF. For the CDR3, the DNA is TGTGCCAGCACCCGGGACAGGGGCCACTATGGCTACACCTTC.

There are a few counts of this clone. This chain links TRBV7-8 with TRBJ2-7; D gene ambiguous. V was clipped by 1 base and J by 2 bases, with 6 bases between them. The CDR3 runs 13 residues. Germline CDR1 SGHVS, CDR2 FQNEAQ. CDR3 loop: CASSLDPTYEQYF. CDR3 nucleotide sequence: TGTGCCAGCAGCTTAGATCCCACCTACGAGCAGTACTTC.

This chain's CDR3 is CASSVGGGQGARETQYF. As DNA, the CDR3 is TGTGCCAGCAGCGTAGGAGGAGGACAGGGGGCAAGGGAGACCCAGTACTTC. The chain recombines TRBV9 with TRBJ2-5; the match to TRBD1 covers 11 bases. Germline CDR1 reads SGDLS; CDR2 reads YYNGEE. The CDR3 length is 17 residues. V was clipped by 0 bases and J by 5 bases; unmatched bases: 9.

CDR3 bases: TGTGCCAGCAGTTCCCGACAGGGCGCGGACTCCTACGAGCAGTACTTC. This gives the protein CASSSRQGADSYEQYF. The chain is built from TRBV27 and TRBJ2-7; 7 nucleotides match TRBD1. The V segment lost 4 bases and the J segment 0 bases; nucleotides outside the gene matches: 9. Germline-derived CDR1 and CDR2 are MNHEY and SMNVEV (reference sequence). This CDR3 is built from 16 residues.

This clone was seen a handful of times. V is TRBV5-6 and J is TRBJ2-2; the D is unclear. This CDR3 contains 17 residues. Trimming cost V 8 bases and J 0 bases, with 20 bases left between them. From germline, CDR1 is SGHDT and CDR2 YYEEEE. The CDR3 bases are TGTGCCAGTAAACATCATTACAGTCTCTCGAACACCGGGGAGCTGTTTTTT. It specifies CASKHHYSLSNTGELFF.

V usage is TRBV5-1 and J usage is TRBJ1-1; a possible D gene is TRBD1 (6 bases). V lost 4 bases and J lost 5, with 15 bases in between. Germline-derived CDR1 and CDR2 are SGHRS and YFSETQ. The CDR3 totals 14 residues. CDR3 in amino acids: CASSDVGGRTEAFF. Here the CDR3 DNA reads TGCGCCAGCAGCGACGTGGGGGGGCGAACTGAAGCTTTCTTT.

The chain has TRBV7-9 and TRBJ2-5; no reliable D call. Germline-derived CDR1 and CDR2 are SEHNR and FQNEAQ (reference sequence). The V and J ends lost 5 bases and 2 bases respectively, with 15 bases between them. This CDR3 region has 15 residues. The CDR3 protein is CASSRTTTTQETQYF. CDR3 nucleotide sequence: TGTGCCAGCAGCCGAACAACGACAACACAAGAGACCCAGTACTTC.

This clone was detected only a few times. The rearrangement joins TRBV5-6 to TRBJ1-1; 7 positions match TRBD1. The CDR3 has 12 residues. Germline CDR1 reads SGHDT; CDR2 reads YYEEEE. J lost 7 bases, V lost 4 bases, and 4 bases had no gene match. CDR3 DNA sequence: TGTGCCAGCAGCACAGGGGTAGGTGAAGCTTTCTTT. This codes for CASSTGVGEAFF.

The chain employs TRBV2 and TRBJ1-1, with no clear D. The CDR3 covers 13 residues. The ends were cut back, 5 bases at V and 8 bases at J, with 15 bases in the middle. Germline V lookup: CDR1 SNHLY, CDR2 FYNNEI. In DNA, the CDR3 is TGTGCCAGCAGTTCCAGGAAGGAAGGCGAAGCTTTCTTT. It codes for CASSSRKEGEAFF.